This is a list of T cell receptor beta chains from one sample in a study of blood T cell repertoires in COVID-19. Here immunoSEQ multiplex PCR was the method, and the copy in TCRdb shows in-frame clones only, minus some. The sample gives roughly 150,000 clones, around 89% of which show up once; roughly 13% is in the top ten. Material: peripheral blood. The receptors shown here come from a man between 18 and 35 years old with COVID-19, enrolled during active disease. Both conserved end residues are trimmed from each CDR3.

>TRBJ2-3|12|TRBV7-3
ASSFGLVTDTQY
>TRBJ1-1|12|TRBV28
ASSLWGGATEAF
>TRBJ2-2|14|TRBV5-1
ASSLVRGTNTGELF
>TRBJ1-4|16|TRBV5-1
ASSLRIPIRGQGEKLF
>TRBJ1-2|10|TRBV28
ASSFRPYGYT
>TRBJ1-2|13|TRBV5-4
ASSLMATGNYGYT
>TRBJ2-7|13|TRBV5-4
ASSRGTSGSYEQY
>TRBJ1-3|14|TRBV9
ASSATGVGPGNTIY
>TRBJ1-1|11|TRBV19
ASSIIRGAEAF
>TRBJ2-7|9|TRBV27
ASMNSYEQY
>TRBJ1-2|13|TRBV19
ASSTRQVVNYGYT
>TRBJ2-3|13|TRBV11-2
ASSSGGGGSDTQY
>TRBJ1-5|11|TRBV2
ASRQGENQPQH
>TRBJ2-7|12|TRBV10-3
ASFSGHGGYEQY
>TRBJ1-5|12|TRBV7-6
ATSEPGYNQPQH
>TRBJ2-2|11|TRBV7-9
ASSLQGYGELF
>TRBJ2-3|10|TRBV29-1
SVGSGQGAQY
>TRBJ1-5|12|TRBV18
ASSPRAGDQPQH
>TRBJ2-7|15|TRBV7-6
ASSLDAYRAPAYEQY
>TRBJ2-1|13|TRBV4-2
ASSPTGGAVSEQF
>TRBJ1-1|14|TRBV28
ASSHSSDRTGREAF
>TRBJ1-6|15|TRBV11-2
ASRSLRRSSYNSPLH
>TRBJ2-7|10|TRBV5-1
ASSRDSYEQY
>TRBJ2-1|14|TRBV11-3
ASSSRTSGRIGEQF
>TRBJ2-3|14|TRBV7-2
ASSSGTSAYTDTQY
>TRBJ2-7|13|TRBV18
ASSPRDRFYYEQY
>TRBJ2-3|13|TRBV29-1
SVDPAGTRGDTQY
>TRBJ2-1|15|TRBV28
ASSFRAGGGPYNEQF
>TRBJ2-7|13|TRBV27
ASSSRGNQTYEQY
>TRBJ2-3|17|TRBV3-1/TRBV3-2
ASSQDVHFGQPHPDTQY
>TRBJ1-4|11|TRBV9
ASSVEPGEKLL
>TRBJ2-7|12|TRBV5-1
ASSLGLGVGEQY
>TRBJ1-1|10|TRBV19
ASSPGVRETF